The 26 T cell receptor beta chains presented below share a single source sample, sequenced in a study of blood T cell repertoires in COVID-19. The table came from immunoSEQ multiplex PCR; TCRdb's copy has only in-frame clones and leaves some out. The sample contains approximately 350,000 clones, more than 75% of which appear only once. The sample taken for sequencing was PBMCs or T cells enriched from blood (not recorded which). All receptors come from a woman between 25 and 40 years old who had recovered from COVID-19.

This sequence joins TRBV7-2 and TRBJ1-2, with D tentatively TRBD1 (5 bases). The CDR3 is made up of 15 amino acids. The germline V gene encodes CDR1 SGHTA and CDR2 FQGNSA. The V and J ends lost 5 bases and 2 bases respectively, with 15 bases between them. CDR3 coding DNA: TGTGCCAGCAGCCCCACAGGTAACCCGAACTATGGCTACACCTTC. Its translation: CASSPTGNPNYGYTF. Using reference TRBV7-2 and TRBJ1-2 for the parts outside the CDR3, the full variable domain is GAGVSQSPSNKVTEKGKDVELRCDPISGHTALYWYRQSLGQGLEFLIYFQGNSAPDKSGLPSDRFSAERTGGSVSTLTIQRTQQEDSAVYLCASSPTGNPNYGYTFGSGTRLTVV.

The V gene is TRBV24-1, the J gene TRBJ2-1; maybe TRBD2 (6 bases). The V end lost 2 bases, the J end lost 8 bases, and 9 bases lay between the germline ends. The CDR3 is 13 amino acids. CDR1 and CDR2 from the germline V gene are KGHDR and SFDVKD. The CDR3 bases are TGTGCCACCAGTGATTATAGACTAGATGAGCAGTTCTTC. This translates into CATSDYRLDEQFF.

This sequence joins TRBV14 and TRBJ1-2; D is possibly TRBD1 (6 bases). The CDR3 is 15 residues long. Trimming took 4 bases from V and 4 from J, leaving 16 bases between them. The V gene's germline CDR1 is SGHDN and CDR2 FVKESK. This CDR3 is CASSPNRRGSYGYTF. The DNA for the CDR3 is TGTGCCAGCAGCCCTAATCGCAGGGGATCCTATGGCTACACCTTC.

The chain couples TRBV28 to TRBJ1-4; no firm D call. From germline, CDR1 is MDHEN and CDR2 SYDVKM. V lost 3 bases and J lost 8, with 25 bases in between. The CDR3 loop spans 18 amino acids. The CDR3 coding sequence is TGTGCCAGCAGTTTCTCCAGCCCCCGAGGCTTAGAGTGGGAAAAACTGTTTTTT. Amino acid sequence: CASSFSSPRGLEWEKLFF.

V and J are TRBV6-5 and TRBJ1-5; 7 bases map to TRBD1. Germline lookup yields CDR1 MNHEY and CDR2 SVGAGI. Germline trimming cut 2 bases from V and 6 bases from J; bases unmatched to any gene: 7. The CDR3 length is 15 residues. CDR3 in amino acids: CASSYPGGLGQPQHF. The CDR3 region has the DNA TGTGCCAGCAGTTACCCAGGGGGGTTGGGTCAGCCCCAGCATTTT.

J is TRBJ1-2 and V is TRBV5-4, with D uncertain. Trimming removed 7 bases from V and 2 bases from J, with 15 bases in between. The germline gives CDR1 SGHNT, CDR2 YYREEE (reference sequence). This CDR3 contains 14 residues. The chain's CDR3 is CASRRTGSNYGYTF. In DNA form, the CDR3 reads TGTGCCAGCCGACGGACGGGGAGCAACTATGGCTACACCTTC. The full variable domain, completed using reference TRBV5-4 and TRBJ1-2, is ETGVTQSPTHLIKTRGQQVTLRCSSQSGHNTVSWYQQALGQGPQFIFQYYREEENGRGNFPPRFSGLQFPNYSSELNVNALELDDSALYLCASRRTGSNYGYTFGSGTRLTVV.

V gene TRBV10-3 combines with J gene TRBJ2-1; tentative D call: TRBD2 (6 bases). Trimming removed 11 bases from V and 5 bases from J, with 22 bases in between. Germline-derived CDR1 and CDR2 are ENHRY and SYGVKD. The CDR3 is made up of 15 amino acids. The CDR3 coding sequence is TGTGCCGCCGCGACCGGGACTCTGCCCGACAATGAGCAGTTCTTC. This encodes CAAATGTLPDNEQFF.

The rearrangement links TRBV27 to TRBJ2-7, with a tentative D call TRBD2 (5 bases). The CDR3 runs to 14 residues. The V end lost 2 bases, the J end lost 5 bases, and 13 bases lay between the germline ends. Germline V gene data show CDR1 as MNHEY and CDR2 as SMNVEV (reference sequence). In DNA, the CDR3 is TGTGCCAGCAGTTTAGAGGGTATCGGCCACGAGCAGTACTTC. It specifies CASSLEGIGHEQYF.

The CDR3 is CASTDSNSYNEQFF. The CDR3 DNA reads as TGTGCCAGCACAGACAGTAACTCCTACAATGAGCAGTTCTTC. This rearrangement joins TRBV13 to TRBJ2-1, with a tentative D call TRBD1 (5 bases). The CDR3 runs to 14 residues. The V end was cut by 7 bases, the J end by 0 bases, with 10 bases between. The germline gives CDR1 PRHDT, CDR2 FYEKMQ (reference sequence).

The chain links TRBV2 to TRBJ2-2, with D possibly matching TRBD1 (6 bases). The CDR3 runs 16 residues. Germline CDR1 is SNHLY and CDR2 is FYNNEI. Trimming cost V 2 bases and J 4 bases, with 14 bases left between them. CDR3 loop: CASSELPRTVTGELFF. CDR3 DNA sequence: TGTGCCAGCAGTGAACTACCCCGGACAGTCACCGGGGAGCTGTTTTTT.

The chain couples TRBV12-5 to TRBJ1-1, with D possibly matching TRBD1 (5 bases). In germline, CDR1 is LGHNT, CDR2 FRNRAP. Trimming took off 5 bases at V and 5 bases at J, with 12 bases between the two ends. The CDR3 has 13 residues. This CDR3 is CASGPRVRTEAFF. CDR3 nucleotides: TGTGCTAGTGGTCCCAGGGTTAGAACTGAAGCTTTCTTT.

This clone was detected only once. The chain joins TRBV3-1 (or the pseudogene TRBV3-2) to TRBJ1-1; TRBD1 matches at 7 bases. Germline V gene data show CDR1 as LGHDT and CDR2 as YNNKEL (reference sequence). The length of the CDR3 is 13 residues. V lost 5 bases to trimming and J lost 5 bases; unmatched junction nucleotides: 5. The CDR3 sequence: CASSGYRGTEAFF. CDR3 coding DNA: TGTGCCAGCAGCGGATACAGGGGAACTGAAGCTTTCTTT.

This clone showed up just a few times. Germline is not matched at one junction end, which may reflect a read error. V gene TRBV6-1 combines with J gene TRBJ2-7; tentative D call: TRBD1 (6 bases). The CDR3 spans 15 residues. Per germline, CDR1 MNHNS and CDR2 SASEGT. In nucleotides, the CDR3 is TGTGCCAGCAGGGAAGCAGGGGCGCTGACCTACGAGCAGTACTTC. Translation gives CASREAGALTYEQYF.

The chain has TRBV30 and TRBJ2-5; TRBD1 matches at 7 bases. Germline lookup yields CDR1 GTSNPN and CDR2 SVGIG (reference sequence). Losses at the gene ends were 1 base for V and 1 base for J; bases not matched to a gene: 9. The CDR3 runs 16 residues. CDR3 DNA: TGTGCCTGGAGTGGTCCGGGACAGCTCCCCCAAGAGACCCAGTACTTC. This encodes CAWSGPGQLPQETQYF.

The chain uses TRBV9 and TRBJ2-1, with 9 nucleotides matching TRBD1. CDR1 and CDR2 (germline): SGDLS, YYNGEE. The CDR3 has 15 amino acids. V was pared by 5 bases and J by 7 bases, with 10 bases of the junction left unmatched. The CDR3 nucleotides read TGTGCCAGCAGTGGCACAGGGGGCGTATGGAATGAGCAGTTCTTC. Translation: CASSGTGGVWNEQFF.

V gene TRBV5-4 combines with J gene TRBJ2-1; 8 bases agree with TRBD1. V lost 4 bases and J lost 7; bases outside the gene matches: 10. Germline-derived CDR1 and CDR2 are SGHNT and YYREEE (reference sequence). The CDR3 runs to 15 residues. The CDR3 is CASSSQGTGVNEQFF. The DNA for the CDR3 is TGTGCCAGCAGCAGTCAAGGGACAGGAGTAAATGAGCAGTTCTTC.

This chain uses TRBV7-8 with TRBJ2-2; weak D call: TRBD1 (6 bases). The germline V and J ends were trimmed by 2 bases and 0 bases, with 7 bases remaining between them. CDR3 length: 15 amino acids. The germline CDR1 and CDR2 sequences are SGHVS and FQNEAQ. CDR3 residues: CASSLRTANTGELFF. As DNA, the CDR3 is TGTGCCAGCAGCTTAAGGACAGCGAACACCGGGGAGCTGTTTTTT.

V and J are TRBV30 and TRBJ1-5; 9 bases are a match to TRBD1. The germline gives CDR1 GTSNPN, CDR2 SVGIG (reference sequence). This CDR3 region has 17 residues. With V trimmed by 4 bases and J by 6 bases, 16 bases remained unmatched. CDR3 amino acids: CAWNPRQGEVLSQPQHF. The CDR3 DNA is TGTGCCTGGAATCCAAGACAGGGGGAGGTTTTGAGTCAGCCCCAGCATTTT.

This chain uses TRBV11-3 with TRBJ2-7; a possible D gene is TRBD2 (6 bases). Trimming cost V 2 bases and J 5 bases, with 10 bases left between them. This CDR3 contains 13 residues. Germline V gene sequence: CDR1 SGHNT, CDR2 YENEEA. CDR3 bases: TGTGCCAGCAGCTTATACGGGAGCGACGAGCAGTACTTC. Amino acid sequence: CASSLYGSDEQYF.

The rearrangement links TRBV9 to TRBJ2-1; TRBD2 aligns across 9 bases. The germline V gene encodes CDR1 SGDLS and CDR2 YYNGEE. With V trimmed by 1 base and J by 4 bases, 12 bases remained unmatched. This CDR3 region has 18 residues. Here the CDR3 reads CASSVRIARLAEYNEQFF. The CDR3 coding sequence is TGTGCCAGCAGCGTAAGGATCGCGAGACTAGCGGAGTACAATGAGCAGTTCTTC.

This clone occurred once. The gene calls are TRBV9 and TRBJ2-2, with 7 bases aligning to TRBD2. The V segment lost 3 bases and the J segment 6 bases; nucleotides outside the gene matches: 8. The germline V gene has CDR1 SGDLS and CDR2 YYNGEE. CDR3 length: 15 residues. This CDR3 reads CASSAGGISSGELFF. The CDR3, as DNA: TGTGCCAGCAGCGCGGGGGGAATAAGTTCCGGGGAGCTGTTTTTT.

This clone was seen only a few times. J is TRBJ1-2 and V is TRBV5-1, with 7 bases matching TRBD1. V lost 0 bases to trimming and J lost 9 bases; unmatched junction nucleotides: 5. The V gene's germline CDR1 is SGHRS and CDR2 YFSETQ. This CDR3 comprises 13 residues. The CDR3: CASSLGQGVRYTF. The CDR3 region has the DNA TGCGCCAGCAGCTTGGGACAGGGTGTTCGCTACACCTTC.

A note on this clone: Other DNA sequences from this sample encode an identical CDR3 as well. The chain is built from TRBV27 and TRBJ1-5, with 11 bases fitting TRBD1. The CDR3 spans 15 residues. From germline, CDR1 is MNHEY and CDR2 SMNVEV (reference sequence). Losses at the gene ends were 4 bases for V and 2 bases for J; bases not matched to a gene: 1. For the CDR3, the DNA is TGTGCCAGCAGTTCGGGACAGGGGGGCAATCAGCCCCAGCATTTT. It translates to CASSSGQGGNQPQHF.

The CDR3 is CASSQFSGRNADTQYF. DNA for the CDR3: TGCGCCAGCAGCCAATTTAGCGGGAGGAATGCAGATACGCAGTATTTT. The chain recombines TRBV4-1 with TRBJ2-3, with 10 positions matching TRBD2. This CDR3 is 16 amino acids long. V trimming: 2 bases; J trimming: 4 bases; junction bases outside the gene matches: 6. Germline V CDR1 and CDR2: MGHRA, YSYEKL.

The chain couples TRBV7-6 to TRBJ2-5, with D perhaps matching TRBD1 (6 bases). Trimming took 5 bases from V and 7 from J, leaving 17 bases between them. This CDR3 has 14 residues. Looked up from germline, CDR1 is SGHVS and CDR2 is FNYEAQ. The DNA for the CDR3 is TGTGCCAGCAGCCCCCGACAGGATGATGGGACCCAGTACTTC. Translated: CASSPRQDDGTQYF. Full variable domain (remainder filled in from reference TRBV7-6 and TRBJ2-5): GAGVSQSPRYKVTKRGQDVALRCDPISGHVSLYWYRQALGQGPEFLTYFNYEAQQDKSGLPNDRFSAERPEGSISTLTIQRTEQRDSAMYRCASSPRQDDGTQYFGPGTRLLVL.

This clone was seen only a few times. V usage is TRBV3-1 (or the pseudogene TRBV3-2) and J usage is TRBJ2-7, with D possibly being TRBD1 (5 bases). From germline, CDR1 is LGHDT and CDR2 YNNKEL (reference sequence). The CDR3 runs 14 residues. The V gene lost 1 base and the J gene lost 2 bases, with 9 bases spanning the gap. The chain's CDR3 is CASSQGWTTYEQYF. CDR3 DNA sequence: TGTGCCAGCAGCCAAGGTTGGACAACCTACGAGCAGTACTTC.